One sample yielded the 25 T cell receptor beta chains listed below, sequenced in a study of tumor and adjacent non-tumor tissue in lung cancer. The library came from three nested PCR rounds adapted from ARM-PCR protocols. A single record per CDR3 protein comes from TCRdb applying MiXCR to the multiplex PCR reads. Among approximately 100,000 distinct CDR3 sequences, 65% were seen once, and the ten largest hold roughly a fifth. No cell sorting was done before RNA was extracted from the tissue. Distant lung tissue was collected more than 3 cm away from the tumor edge. The sequencing sample was made of distant non-tumor lung tissue. These receptors were obtained from a man aged 30 to 45 with non-small cell lung cancer.

This rearrangement joins TRBV11-2 to TRBJ2-7; 10 nucleotides match TRBD2. Germline V gives CDR1 SGHAT, CDR2 FQNNGV. This CDR3 spans 16 amino acids. V lost 6 bases and J lost 5; bases outside the gene matches: 13. CDR3 protein: CASRLRGLAVSDEQYF. DNA for the CDR3: TGTGCCAGCAGGCTAAGAGGACTAGCGGTCTCGGACGAGCAGTACTTC. Variable domain in full (rest from reference TRBV11-2 and TRBJ2-7): EAGVAQSPRYKIIEKRQSVAFWCNPISGHATLYWYQQILGQGPKLLIQFQNNGVVDDSQLPKDRFSAERLKGVDSTLKIQPAKLEDSAVYLCASRLRGLAVSDEQYFGPGTRLTVT.

In the case of this clonotype: Compared with germline, one end of the junction differs, possibly owing to a read error. The chain employs TRBV20-1 and TRBJ2-7, with TRBD2 matching over 12 bases. Germline assignment: CDR1 DFQATT and CDR2 SNEGSKA (reference sequence). The CDR3 extends over 13 amino acids. CDR3: CSGRLAGAGEQNF. CDR3 DNA sequence: TGCAGTGGGAGACTAGCGGGAGCAGGGGAACAGAACTTC.

This clonotype was counted once. A much more abundant neighbour one base away suggests this may be a read error. DNA of the CDR3: TGCAGTGCTAATCACCTAGAGCAGTTCTTC. This sequence encodes CSANHLEQFF. The V call is TRBV20-1, the J call TRBJ2-1; D unresolved. CDR1 and CDR2 (germline): DFQATT, SNEGSKA (reference sequence). The V end lost 4 bases, the J end lost 10 bases, and 8 bases lay between the germline ends. The CDR3 length is 10 residues.

The table lists this clonotype with many counts. This chain links TRBV6-5 with TRBJ1-1; no clear D. Germline V gene data show CDR1 as MNHEY and CDR2 as SVGAGI. Trimming pared 4 bases from V and 4 bases from J, leaving 16 bases between. This CDR3 is 15 amino acids long. This CDR3 reads CASSSDWAVGTEAFF. The CDR3 nucleotides read TGTGCCAGCAGTTCAGACTGGGCGGTGGGCACTGAAGCTTTCTTT.

As regards this clonotype: This may arise from a read error, as a much more abundant clone is one base away. The chain employs TRBV5-1 and TRBJ2-1, with D perhaps matching TRBD2 (6 bases). The V end was cut by 6 bases, the J end by 2 bases, with 15 bases between. The germline V gene encodes CDR1 SGHRS and CDR2 YFSETQ. The CDR3 is made up of 15 amino acids. CDR3 region: CASNKKRVTYNEQFF. CDR3 DNA: TGCGCCAGCAACAAAAAGCGGGTAACCTACAATGAGCAGTTCTTC.

This clonotype was picked up one time. Germline is not matched at one junction end, which may reflect a read error. The V call is TRBV20-1, the J call TRBJ2-7; D unclear. Germline CDR1 and CDR2: DFQATT and SNEGSKA (reference sequence). The CDR3 is 13 amino acids. CDR3 nucleotide sequence: TGCAGCGTCGAGGAAGGGAATTCTTACGACCAGTACTTC. Its protein is CSVEEGNSYDQYF.

In the case of this clonotype: One base away lies a much larger clone, so this may be a sequencing read error. This rearrangement joins TRBV5-6 to TRBJ2-2; the match to TRBD2 covers 10 bases. Germline V gene data show CDR1 as SGHDT and CDR2 as YYEEEE. CDR3 size: 16 residues. CDR3 in DNA: TGTGTCAGCAGCTTGTCTAGCGGGAGACATGGCGGGGAGCTGTTTTTT. Protein: CVSSLSSGRHGGELFF.

This clonotype was seen only a few times. The gene calls are TRBV20-1 and TRBJ2-3; D is perhaps TRBD1 (5 bases). Trimming took off 5 bases at V and 0 bases at J, with 12 bases between the two ends. The CDR3 is 14 residues long. Germline V gives CDR1 DFQATT, CDR2 SNEGSKA (reference sequence). DNA for the CDR3: TGCAGTGCTCCCCATAGGGGCAGCACAGATACGCAGTATTTT. Residues: CSAPHRGSTDTQYF.

As concerns this clonotype: One end of the junction varies from germline; a read error may be responsible. The chain links TRBV6-1 to TRBJ2-2; D is undetermined. Germline V gene sequence: CDR1 MNHNS, CDR2 SASEGT. This CDR3 region has 15 residues. The CDR3 sequence: CASTVHFPNTRELFF. For the CDR3, the DNA is TGTGCCAGCACTGTACATTTTCCAAACACCAGGGAGCTGTTTTTT.

Concerning this clonotype: Relative to the germline gene, one junction end is altered; a read error may explain this. The CDR3 DNA reads as TGTGCCATCTGTGAGCCATACAGGGCTGGACACACTGATGCTTTCTTT. Its protein is CAICEPYRAGHTDAFF. The chain is built from TRBV10-3 and TRBJ1-1; D possibly corresponds to TRBD1 (6 bases). Germline V gene data show CDR1 as ENHRY and CDR2 as SYGVKD. This CDR3 region has 16 residues.

This rearrangement joins TRBV12-3 or TRBV12-4 to TRBJ1-4; D is unclear. V was cut by 5 bases and J by 12 bases, with 13 bases left in between. CDR3 size: 12 residues. Here the CDR3 reads CASSQSRDQLFF. DNA of the CDR3: TGTGCCAGCAGTCAATCCCGTGATCAACTGTTTTTT.

A remark on this clonotype: One end of the junction is discordant with germline, which a read error may explain. The CDR3 nucleotides are TGCAGCGTTAAAGGGACAGTATACAGTGAGCAGTTCTTC. It codes for CSVKGTVYSEQFF. The gene calls are TRBV29-1 and TRBJ2-1; 7 bases match TRBD1. The V gene's germline CDR1 is SQVTM and CDR2 ANQGSEA. The CDR3 is 13 residues long.

On this clonotype: A much larger clone lies a single base off, so this may be a read error. CDR3 region: CASSLGKGGRNEQFF. In DNA form, the CDR3 reads TGTGCCAGCAGCTTGGGAAAGGGAGGAAGGAATGAGCAGTTCTTC. The genes are TRBV11-2 and TRBJ2-1; D is perhaps TRBD2 (6 bases). CDR3 length: 15 residues. Germline loops: CDR1 SGHAT, CDR2 FQNNGV. The V end lost 3 bases, the J end lost 7 bases, and 16 bases lay between the germline ends. Combining the CDR3 with reference TRBV11-2 and TRBJ2-1 gives the whole variable domain EAGVAQSPRYKIIEKRQSVAFWCNPISGHATLYWYQQILGQGPKLLIQFQNNGVVDDSQLPKDRFSAERLKGVDSTLKIQPAKLEDSAVYLCASSLGKGGRNEQFFGPGTRLTVL.

This clonotype was counted between two and nine times. An end of the junction differs from the germline gene, which may be a read error. The V gene is TRBV11-2, the J gene TRBJ1-1, with no clear D. The CDR3 is 13 amino acids. CDR1 and CDR2 from the germline V gene are SGHAT and FQNNGV. The CDR3 sequence is CASNLAGRPEAFF. The CDR3 nucleotides are TGTGCCAGCAACTTAGCCGGGCGTCCTGAAGCTTTCTTT.

In regard to this clonotype: One end of the junction varies from germline; a read error may be responsible. This chain joins TRBV6-1 and TRBJ1-5; D may be TRBD1 (5 bases). Germline V gene data show CDR1 as MNHNS and CDR2 as SASEGT. CDR3 length equals 11 residues. The DNA for the CDR3 is TGTGCCGGCAGTGGGGCCCAGCCCCAGCATTTT. It is translated as CAGSGAQPQHF.

A note on this clonotype: The junction does not match germline at one end; this may be a read error. The chain uses TRBV6-2 or TRBV6-3 and TRBJ2-1; TRBD1 might be the D (6 bases). The V gene's germline CDR1 is MNHEY and CDR2 SVGEGT. The length of the CDR3 is 14 residues. The CDR3 nucleotides read TGTGCCAGCCTTACCGGGACAAGGGTCAATGAGGAGTTCTTC. Its translation: CASLTGTRVNEEFF.

With respect to this clonotype: The final CDR3 position lacks the conserved phenylalanine or tryptophan, pointing to a likely read error. It is unclear where the CDR3 begins or ends on the DNA, so no DNA is shown, and the CDR3 is as TCRdb lists it. This CDR3 is CASSLAFRGHEQYL. This chain uses TRBV11-2 with TRBJ2-7; the table assigns TRBD1, which was not confirmed against the DNA. The CDR3 is 14 amino acids long, termini counted. Germline-derived CDR1 and CDR2 are SGHAT and FQNNGV.

This rearrangement joins TRBV11-2 to TRBJ2-1, with D possibly TRBD2 on 6 matching bases. V was trimmed by 6 bases and J by 7 bases, leaving 22 bases between them. The CDR3 consists of 16 residues. In germline, CDR1 is SGHAT, CDR2 FQNNGV. For the CDR3, the DNA is TGTGCCAGCAGACTAGGGGACTTCCTTCTACGAAATGAGCAGTTCTTC. Translating gives CASRLGDFLLRNEQFF.

A remark on this clonotype: One junction end disagrees with the germline gene, perhaps due to a read error. The rearrangement joins TRBV29-1 to TRBJ1-1, with 8 bases aligning to TRBD1. This CDR3 is 14 amino acids long. Germline V CDR1 and CDR2: SQVTM, ANQGSEA. CDR3 in DNA: TGCAGCGTTATTACTCAGGGGGCGGACACTAAAGCTTTCTTT. Encoded protein: CSVITQGADTKAFF.

Notes on this clonotype: The junction departs from germline at one end; a sequencing error may be responsible. V gene TRBV6-5 combines with J gene TRBJ1-6; D not resolved. CDR3 length equals 16 residues. Looked up from germline, CDR1 is MNHEY and CDR2 is SVGAGI. The CDR3 DNA reads TGTGCTAGCAGTTACGCCTCTTCCGGGAATAATTCACTCCTCCACTTT. Translating it yields CASSYASSGNNSLLHF.

There are many counts of this clonotype. This rearrangement joins TRBV11-3 to TRBJ2-7; D call uncertain. The V gene lost 5 bases and the J gene lost 0 bases, with 5 bases spanning the gap. Germline V CDR1 and CDR2: SGHNT, YENEEA. This CDR3 is built from 12 residues. The CDR3 sequence is CASSPDSYEQYF. The DNA for the CDR3 is TGTGCCAGCAGCCCAGACTCCTACGAGCAGTACTTC.

This clonotype is a singleton in its sample. Compared with germline, one end of the junction differs, possibly owing to a read error. The chain joins TRBV11-2 to TRBJ2-1; either TRBD1 or TRBD2 may fit D (5 bases each). The CDR3 has 15 amino acids. Germline V gives CDR1 SGHAT, CDR2 FQNNGV. The CDR3 protein is CASSLDGTIHNEHFF. The CDR3 coding sequence is TGTGCCAGCAGCTTAGATGGGACGATCCACAATGAGCATTTCTTC.

This clonotype was found a few times. The V call is TRBV11-2, the J call TRBJ2-3, with TRBD1 matching 9 bases. Germline V gives CDR1 SGHAT, CDR2 FQNNGV. V was pared by 5 bases and J by 0 bases, with 3 bases of the junction left unmatched. The CDR3 is made up of 15 amino acids. CDR3 sequence (DNA): TGTGCCAGCAGCGGTGGGACAGGGAGCACAGATACGCAGTATTTT. The encoded protein is CASSGGTGSTDTQYF. The complete variable domain, with remaining parts taken from reference TRBV11-2 and TRBJ2-3, reads EAGVAQSPRYKIIEKRQSVAFWCNPISGHATLYWYQQILGQGPKLLIQFQNNGVVDDSQLPKDRFSAERLKGVDSTLKIQPAKLEDSAVYLCASSGGTGSTDTQYFGPGTRLTVL.

For this clonotype: The junction does not match germline at one end; this may be a read error. CDR3 DNA: TGTGCCAGCAGCCAACCCGGACAGGGTGGGGATGAAAAACTGTTTTTT. It codes for CASSQPGQGGDEKLFF. V gene TRBV4-1 combines with J gene TRBJ1-4; 8 bases line up with TRBD1. This CDR3 comprises 16 residues. CDR1 is MGHRA and CDR2 is YSYEKL in the germline V gene.

This clonotype showed up many times. This may be a read error, as it is one base from a much larger clone. This chain connects TRBV11-1 to TRBJ2-1; possible D gene TRBD1, 5 bases. CDR1 is SGHAT and CDR2 is FQDESV in the germline V gene (reference sequence). CDR3 length: 13 residues. CDR3 sequence (DNA): TGTACCAGCAGCCTAGGGGCTGCCAATGAGCAGTTCTTC. This codes for CTSSLGAANEQFF.